A few counts support the clone carrying this T cell receptor beta chain. The record originates from a study of cytomegalovirus exposure and HLA in healthy donors. Germline CDR1 LNHDA, CDR2 SQIVND (reference sequence). The ends lost 1 base at V and 1 base at J; junction bases unmatched: 6. The CDR3 totals 16 residues. Primers for the PCR totalled 60 Vbeta and 13 Jbeta. Libraries were prepared by immunoSEQ multiplex PCR; TCRdb keeps only in-frame clonotypes and omits some of them. This table holds over 150,000 clones, approximately 79% found once. Material for sequencing was PBMCs. This chain joins TRBV19 and TRBJ2-5; 7 bases map to TRBD1. The source is a man in his forties in good health and CMV-seronegative. Here the CDR3 reads CASSIVGRGTQETQYF. For the CDR3, the DNA is TGTGCCAGTAGTATAGTGGGCAGGGGGACCCAAGAGACCCAGTACTTC.